The source of this T cell receptor beta chain is a study of T cell repertoires in cytomegalovirus infection. Study information: Based on public TCR beta signatures, there were indications of CMV infection and of a matching HLA type.

The CDR3 length is 15 residues. Trimming cost V 0 bases and J 15 bases, with 18 bases left between them. Germline V gives CDR1 LGHNA, CDR2 YSLEER. Via MiXCR, TCRdb re-called the reads, giving one row per CDR3 protein. The data contain 200,000 or so distinct CDR3 sequences, roughly 27% of them seen just once; the ten biggest clones take up 30% to 35%. Concerning this clonotype itself: Its specificity is unknown.

Study observations and caveats: The ex vivo response showed dominance by HLA-C-restricted CMV-specific TCR beta clonotypes. Individuals carrying CMV plus the relevant HLA were identified by cumulative frequency of public TCR beta families.

The source of this sequence is a human donor in good health (CMV status not recorded). Some clones in this sample may be carry-over from other donors' samples. The genes are TRBV4-3 and TRBJ1-6, with D maybe TRBD1 (5 bases). The specimen was PBMCs. This CDR3 reads CASSQDRRGLDGLHF. The CDR3 bases are TGCGCCAGCAGCCAAGATCGTCGGGGCCTCGATGGCCTCCACTTT.